This is a list of T cell receptor beta chains from one sample in a study of cytomegalovirus exposure and HLA in healthy donors. Produced via immunoSEQ multiplex PCR; TCRdb's table is partial and in-frame only. This sample has about 82,000 clones, with more than 60% found just once. Sequences were obtained from PBMCs. The receptors come from a human donor in good health. Both conserved end residues are part of each CDR3. A D gene is named only where the DNA matches it firmly. Clone size is shown for a subset of rows, as once, few, many or a class of expanded clone.

d_call	clone_size	v_call	j_call	cdr3_nt	cdr3_aa
TRBD1	few	TRBV14	TRBJ2-1	TGTGCCAGCAGCCAAGAGTGGACAGGCCCCAATGAGCAGTTCTTC	CASSQEWTGPNEQFF
TRBD1	-	TRBV7-2	TRBJ2-1	TGTGCCAGCAACCCCGGAGGGACAGGGATCAACAATGAGCAGTTCTTC	CASNPGGTGINNEQFF
-	-	TRBV6-5	TRBJ1-5	TGTGCCAGCAGCCCCGGGGGGTCTAGCAATCAGCCCCAGCATTTT	CASSPGGSSNQPQHF
-	-	TRBV5-6	TRBJ1-1	TGTGCCAGCAGCTTGGGACCAGGCACTGAAGCTTTCTTT	CASSLGPGTEAFF
TRBD2	-	TRBV2	TRBJ2-5	TGTGCCGAAGCAGCGTTTCCGAAGCGGGGGGGCGGGGAGACCCAGTACTTC	CAEAAFPKRGGGETQYF
TRBD1	-	TRBV5-4	TRBJ1-1	TGTGCCAGCAGCTTAGGAGACAGGGACTACACTGAAGCTTTCTTT	CASSLGDRDYTEAFF
-	-	TRBV5-4	TRBJ2-5	TGTGCCAGCAGCGTCGACTTACAAGAGACCCAGTACTTC	CASSVDLQETQYF
TRBD1	-	TRBV7-8	TRBJ1-5	TGTGCCAGCAGCGCCCGACAGGGGGCGGGCAATCAGCCCCAGCATTTT	CASSARQGAGNQPQHF
-	once	TRBV7-2	TRBJ1-5	TGTGCCAGCAGCCTCGGGGGGAATAGCAATCAGCCCCAGCATTTT	CASSLGGNSNQPQHF
TRBD1	-	TRBV19	TRBJ1-5	TGTGCCAGTTGGCGGGGACAGGTCAATCAGCCCCAGCATTTT	CASWRGQVNQPQHF
-	-	TRBV9	TRBJ1-5	TGTGCCAGCAGCCCGGGACACGATCAGCCCCAGCATTTT	CASSPGHDQPQHF
TRBD1	-	TRBV7-8	TRBJ1-3	TGTGCCAGCAGCTTAGGACAGGGGGTTGGAAACACCATATATTTT	CASSLGQGVGNTIYF
TRBD1	-	TRBV6-5	TRBJ1-1	TGTGCCAGCAGTACAGGGGGTTGGACTGAAGCTTTCTTT	CASSTGGWTEAFF
-	-	TRBV11-2	TRBJ1-1	TGTGCCAGCAGCTCAGGGGATTGGGGGTTCTTT	CASSSGDWGFF
TRBD1	-	TRBV27	TRBJ1-1	TGTGCCAGCAAACCCGACAGGGGGCTGACGGAAGCTTTCTTT	CASKPDRGLTEAFF
TRBD1	medium-sized	TRBV19	TRBJ2-7	TGTGCCAGTGCTCCAGGGGGAAGCTCCTACGAGCAGTACTTC	CASAPGGSSYEQYF
TRBD1	-	TRBV29-1	TRBJ1-2	TGCAGCGCCCGACGGACAGGAAGGGATGGCTACACCTTC	CSARRTGRDGYTF
TRBD1	once	TRBV2	TRBJ1-3	TGTGCCAGCAGCGCACAGGGGATCTCTGGAAACACCATATATTTT	CASSAQGISGNTIYF
-	-	TRBV7-8	TRBJ1-1	TGTGCCAGCAGCTTTTCGGGAGTGGACACTGAAGCTTTCTTT	CASSFSGVDTEAFF
TRBD1	-	TRBV7-6	TRBJ2-1	TGTGCCAGCAGCTCATTTACCGGGACAGAATCAGACAATGAGCAGTTCTTC	CASSSFTGTESDNEQFF
TRBD2	-	TRBV10-2	TRBJ2-7	TGCGCCAGCAGCTCCCGGACTAGCGGTTACGAGCAGTACTTC	CASSSRTSGYEQYF
TRBD2	-	TRBV5-4	TRBJ2-1	TGTGCCAGCAGCCCGGAGGGAGGGCCCTACAATGAGCAGTTCTTC	CASSPEGGPYNEQFF
-	-	TRBV18	TRBJ2-5	TGTGCCAGCTCACTTATTACGGGCCGGGGTCAAGAGACCCAGTACTTC	CASSLITGRGQETQYF
TRBD1	-	TRBV7-8	TRBJ1-1	TGTGCCAGCACCCACAGGGGGCTGAACACTGAAGCTTTCTTT	CASTHRGLNTEAFF
-	few	TRBV5-4	TRBJ2-3	TGTGCCAGCAGCTTGGGCGGGGAACCTCTCCATACGCAGTATTTT	CASSLGGEPLHTQYF
-	-	TRBV27	TRBJ2-3	TGTGCCAGCAGTTTATCTCGGGGGGCAGGCACAGATACGCAGTATTTT	CASSLSRGAGTDTQYF
-	-	TRBV7-9	TRBJ1-4	TGTGCTCTCGGGGGGATCGCAACTAATGAAAAACTGTTTTTT	CALGGIATNEKLFF
TRBD2	-	TRBV10-1	TRBJ2-3	TGCGCCAGCGCAGGACGACTAGCGGGGAACACAGATACGCAGTATTTT	CASAGRLAGNTDTQYF
TRBD1	-	TRBV4-2	TRBJ1-5	TGTGCCAGCAGCCAGATGGACAGGGTAGTAGGCCCTCAGCCCCAGCATTTT	CASSQMDRVVGPQPQHF
-	-	TRBV7-6	TRBJ1-5	TGTGCCAGCAGCCCAGCGGGCACGAGCAATCAGCCCCAGCATTTT	CASSPAGTSNQPQHF
TRBD1	-	TRBV19	TRBJ1-5	TGTGCCAGTAGGACAGGGTCGAGCAATCAGCCCCAGCATTTT	CASRTGSSNQPQHF
TRBD1	-	TRBV9	TRBJ2-2	TGTGCCAGCAGCGTAGGGGGGACAGGCACCGGGGAGCTGTTTTTT	CASSVGGTGTGELFF
-	once	TRBV5-8	TRBJ1-5	TGTGCCAGCAGCTTGTCCGGGGCGGGGGCGCGGGGCAATCAGCCCCAGCATTTT	CASSLSGAGARGNQPQHF
TRBD2	-	TRBV7-9	TRBJ2-1	TGTGCCAGCACCACCACTCTAGGCGGGGGTCACAATGAGCAGTTCTTC	CASTTTLGGGHNEQFF
TRBD1	once	TRBV10-3	TRBJ1-6	TGTGCCATCAGCTGGGACAGTTCCCCTAATTCACCCCTCCACTTT	CAISWDSSPNSPLHF
-	-	TRBV7-2	TRBJ2-1	TGTGCCAGCGATCAGGGATTGCACAATGAGCAGTTCTTC	CASDQGLHNEQFF
-	once	TRBV7-2	TRBJ2-3	TGTGCCAGCAGCCCGTCGGGATACACAGATACGCAGTATTTT	CASSPSGYTDTQYF
-	-	TRBV19	TRBJ1-5	TGTGCCAGTAGTATTGCGGGGATAGGAAATCAGCCCCAGCATTTT	CASSIAGIGNQPQHF
TRBD2	few	TRBV5-4	TRBJ2-7	TGTGCCAGCAGCCCGGGACTAGCGGGGGACTACGAGCAGTACTTC	CASSPGLAGDYEQYF
TRBD1	-	TRBV4-3	TRBJ1-4	TGCGCCAGCAGCCAAGATCGGGGACAGGGGCTCGTCGGTAATGAAAAACTGTTTTTT	CASSQDRGQGLVGNEKLFF
-	few	TRBV15	TRBJ1-1	TGTGCCACCAGCAGAGATTCCGGTGGAGAGACGAACACTGAAGCTTTCTTT	CATSRDSGGETNTEAFF
TRBD1	few	TRBV4-2	TRBJ1-5	TGTGCCAGCAGTCCCATACAGGGGGAACCCAATCAGCCCCAGCATTTT	CASSPIQGEPNQPQHF
-	-	TRBV27	TRBJ1-1	TGTGCCAGCGAGGAACGTTACGGTGGGACTGAAGCTTTCTTT	CASEERYGGTEAFF
-	-	TRBV2	TRBJ1-5	TGTGCCAGCAATCGGGTAGGGGCGGGACAGCCCCAGCATTTT	CASNRVGAGQPQHF
TRBD1	once	TRBV19	TRBJ1-3	TGTGCCAGTAATGCCCTTAACAGGGGACCTTCTGGAAACACCATATATTTT	CASNALNRGPSGNTIYF
-	-	TRBV19	TRBJ1-1	TGTGCCTCCCAAGGCCAGGGGATGAACACTGAAGCTTTCTTT	CASQGQGMNTEAFF
-	-	TRBV7-8	TRBJ2-3	TGTGCCAGCAGCTTAGCGTACATAGCGGACCATACTAGCACAGATACGCAGTATTTT	CASSLAYIADHTSTDTQYF
TRBD2	-	TRBV6-5	TRBJ2-1	TGTGCCAGCAGTTCTACACGGGGAGGGGATGAGCAGTTCTTC	CASSSTRGGDEQFF
-	-	TRBV6-1	TRBJ1-1	TGTGCCAGCAGTACACAGGGTTTTGGCACTGAAGCTTTCTTT	CASSTQGFGTEAFF
-	-	TRBV7-6	TRBJ1-1	TGTGCCAGCAGCCCCCCTGCGGGGGGAGAAACTGAAGCTTTCTTT	CASSPPAGGETEAFF
TRBD2	once	TRBV6-5	TRBJ2-7	TGTGCCAGCAGTTACACTAGCGGGTCCTACGAGCAGTACTTC	CASSYTSGSYEQYF
-	few	TRBV7-9	TRBJ1-6	TGTGCCAGCAGCTGGGCAGACAGGCACGGCTCACCCCTCCACTTT	CASSWADRHGSPLHF